This TCR beta chain was found in a study of cytomegalovirus exposure and HLA in healthy donors. The wider study: There were 90 million to 130 million unique TCR beta sequences, drawn from approximately 190 million T cells, in an earlier analysis. General study findings and limits: Diagnosis of cytomegalovirus status made by the classifier reportedly showed high specificity and sensitivity. Researchers counted 150 to 200 TCR beta chains as cytomegalovirus-associated.

PCR involved 60 Vbeta and 13 Jbeta primers. Libraries were prepared by immunoSEQ multiplex PCR; TCRdb keeps only in-frame clonotypes and omits some of them. The data show around 100,000 clones, 76% seen once. Germline values: CDR1 SGDLS, CDR2 YYNGEE. The CDR3 is made up of 14 amino acids. V shed 1 base, J shed 5 bases, and the junction held 4 bases outside the gene matches. This clone was seen a handful of times. Antigen specificity is unknown. This sequence was found in a woman aged 18-29 years in good health and CMV-seropositive. Sample: PBMCs. This rearrangement joins TRBV9 to TRBJ2-3, with 7 bases that match TRBD2. CDR3: CASSVSGKLDTQYF. Written as DNA, the CDR3 is TGTGCCAGCAGCGTAAGCGGGAAGTTAGATACGCAGTATTTT. The variable domain in full, with the rest retrieved from reference TRBV9 and TRBJ2-3, is DSGVTQTPKHLITATGQRVTLRCSPRSGDLSVYWYQQSLDQGLQFLIQYYNGEERAKGNILERFSAQQFPDLHSELNLSSLELGDSALYFCASSVSGKLDTQYFGPGTRLTVL.